This T cell receptor beta chain was sequenced during a study of Ad26.COV2.S vaccination and SARS-CoV-2 variants (dated by TCRdb to the early 2020s). About the full investigation: Vaccine-arm donors came from COV1001, a multicentre, randomized, double-blind, placebo-controlled phase I-IIa trial of Ad26.COV2.S in healthy adults. Blinding of investigators to trial group allocation was maintained during experiments and outcome assessment. Trial participants were randomized into five groups of five: low-dose or high-dose Ad26.COV2.S given once or twice, or placebo on both occasions. The TCR-sequenced set comprised approximately 32 samples: about 19 Ad26.COV2.S vaccine recipients, 5 placebo recipients and 8 SARS-CoV-2 convalescent individuals. Ad26.COV2.S was given intramuscularly at 5x10^10 or 1x10^11 viral particles, as a single shot or as two shots 56 days apart. TCRbeta repertoire sequencing was used to assess the specificity and breadth of SARS-CoV-2-reactive T cell receptors after Ad26.COV2.S vaccination. Results the study describes overall, beyond this receptor: Ad26.COV2.S recipients had higher spike-specific TCR breadth than placebo recipients (P = 0.0014). Non-spike TCR breadth was comparable between vaccine and placebo recipients, consistent with the vaccine containing only spike. The study was not powered to compare responses between vaccine doses or regimens. The authors noted that total T cell responses may have been underestimated by the TCR breadth and depth analyses. After vaccination, substantial breadth of spike-specific CD8+ and CD4+ T cell responses was reported.

TCRbeta CDR3 regions were sequenced with the immunoSEQ Assay. After extraction, genomic DNA underwent amplification by bias-controlled multiplex PCR, followed by high-throughput sequencing. Per the original workflow: To quantify the absolute abundance of each unique TCRbeta CDR3 region, sequences were collapsed and filtered. T cell fraction was estimated by normalization of TCRbeta template counts to usable DNA, with usable DNA being measured through amplification of reference genes present in all nucleated cells. Repertoire TCRs were annotated as SARS-CoV-2-specific by exact matching of V gene, CDR3 amino acid sequence and J gene to a known reactive TCR set. MIRA supplied the reference SARS-CoV-2 TCR set, which was filtered for enrichment in COVID-19-positive ImmuneCODE repertoires so that public or cross-reactive TCRs were removed. Based on the MIRA antigens, annotated TCRs were further analysed at the level of specific ORF or position within ORF. Breadth was defined as annotated unique rearrangements over total unique productive rearrangements; depth was the summed frequency of those rearrangements. TCR breadth was compared between groups using two-sided Wilcoxon rank-sum tests. TCRdb obtained this table from immuneACCESS and retained in-frame rearrangements with V and J assigned. These tables miss some clones; where compared with another copy, unresolved V genes account for less than half of the shortfall, and the remainder is unexplained. That table furnishes V, J and clone size, whereas the DNA furnished D and trimming. The sample has 400,000 to 450,000 clones on record, 90% of them singletons. The ten largest make up 12% of the sample.

In regard to this clone: Its antigen has not been determined. Base qualities are missing; no much larger clone stands one base away.

Reading the label with the study, this specimen's treatment or condition is: roughly 19 received Ad26.COV2.S at low or high dose, single or two shots; roughly 5 received placebo; per-sample allocation not given. For vaccine and placebo recipients, repertoires were sequenced using samples collected on day 63 after the first injection. In Cohort 1b, roughly 26 adults aged 18-55 years were enrolled at a single site in Boston, USA, between 29 July and 7 August 2020. Ad26.COV2.S was a replication-incompetent adenovirus type 26 vector expressing a prefusion-stabilized SARS-CoV-2 spike protein from the original Wuhan strain. The CDR3 covers 13 residues, taking in both the cysteine and the phenylalanine. Of all the DNA, just the CDR3 is kept, 39 bases in frame from base 1. After removal of 6 bases from V and 6 bases from J, the junction retains 3 bases not matched to a gene. CDR1 is given as MNHEY and CDR2 as SVGAGI, both from the germline V gene.

Here the sequenced sample was peripheral blood, taken in a trial of Ad26.COV2.S vaccine versus placebo. The V and J segments used are TRBV6-5 and TRBJ2-1; 9 bases in between match TRBD1. This receptor was obtained from a person aged 18-65 years who received the Ad26.COV2.S COVID-19 vaccine or a placebo. The nucleotides are TGTGCCAGCAGCCCGACAGGGGGCAATGAGCAGTTCTTC. Protein translation: CASSPTGGNEQFF.